A selection of T cell receptor beta chains follows, all from one sample in a study of T cell responses to AZD1222 COVID-19 vaccine. Libraries were prepared by immunoSEQ multiplex PCR; TCRdb keeps only in-frame clonotypes and omits some of them. The profile covers 90,000 to 100,000 clones, with around 89% appearing a single time and roughly 7.7% taken by the ten largest. This sample comprised peripheral blood, obtained on day 0 of AZD1222 vaccination. The receptors shown here come from an adult in good health. Each CDR3 is given with its conserved first and last residue. Fields, in order: D gene, clone size, CDR3 length, J gene, V gene, CDR3 protein, CDR3 DNA. D genes are given only for firm matches. The size field is filled for only some rows; it gives once, few, many or a size class.

NA,NA,14,TRBJ1-4,TRBV28,CASSFDSYNEKLFF,TGTGCCAGCAGTTTTGACAGCTATAATGAAAAACTGTTTTTT
NA,few,14,TRBJ2-1,TRBV4-1,CASSQEPHYNEQFF,TGCGCCAGCAGCCAAGAACCTCACTACAATGAGCAGTTCTTC
NA,NA,15,TRBJ2-1,TRBV6-5,CASSLRGAGYNEQFF,TGTGCCAGCAGCCTCCGGGGGGCTGGCTACAATGAGCAGTTCTTC
NA,NA,13,TRBJ1-5,TRBV7-9,CASSSLQGQPQHF,TGTGCCAGCAGCTCCCTCCAGGGTCAGCCCCAGCATTTT
NA,once,12,TRBJ1-4,TRBV12-3/TRBV12-4,CASSVTAGKLFF,TGTGCCAGCAGCGTTACCGCCGGAAAACTGTTTTTT
TRBD1,NA,15,TRBJ2-2,TRBV4-3,CASSGRDRNTGELFF,TGCGCCAGCAGCGGCAGGGACAGAAACACCGGGGAGCTGTTTTTT
NA,once,15,TRBJ2-1,TRBV7-2,CASSLAAARYNEQFF,TGTGCCAGCAGCTTAGCTGCGGCCCGCTACAATGAGCAGTTCTTC
NA,NA,14,TRBJ1-3,TRBV5-4,CASSREQAGNTIYF,TGTGCCAGCAGCAGGGAGCAGGCTGGAAACACCATATATTTT
NA,NA,12,TRBJ1-5,TRBV29-1,CSAGVGNQPQHF,TGCAGCGCTGGGGTCGGCAATCAGCCCCAGCATTTT
NA,once,12,TRBJ2-7,TRBV11-2,CASSVTSYEQYF,TGTGCCAGCAGCGTAACATCCTACGAGCAGTACTTC
NA,NA,14,TRBJ1-1,TRBV3-1/TRBV3-2,CASSQENRGTEAFF,TGTGCCAGCAGCCAAGAAAACCGGGGCACTGAAGCTTTCTTT
NA,NA,15,TRBJ1-6,TRBV7-9,CASSLGGSYNSPLHF,TGTGCCAGCAGCTTGGGGGGCTCCTATAATTCACCCCTCCACTTT
NA,NA,15,TRBJ2-7,TRBV6-5,CASSYAGNRVYEQYF,TGTGCCAGCAGTTACGCCGGGAACAGGGTCTACGAGCAGTACTTC
TRBD1,NA,13,TRBJ2-1,TRBV19,CASSQPTGDEQFF,TGTGCCAGTAGCCAACCGACAGGGGATGAGCAGTTCTTC
TRBD2,NA,14,TRBJ2-3,TRBV13,CASSLVAGADTQYF,TGTGCCAGCAGCTTAGTAGCGGGGGCCGATACGCAGTATTTT
NA,NA,15,TRBJ1-6,TRBV10-3,CAISEGQGTHSPLHF,TGTGCCATCAGTGAGGGGCAGGGTACTCATTCACCCCTCCACTTT
NA,NA,14,TRBJ1-2,TRBV19,CASSISREKAGYTF,TGTGCCAGTAGTATTTCCAGGGAAAAGGCGGGCTACACCTTC
TRBD1,NA,14,TRBJ1-1,TRBV6-5,CASSRQGMNTEAFF,TGTGCCAGCAGTCGACAGGGGATGAACACTGAAGCTTTCTTT
NA,NA,14,TRBJ1-3,TRBV6-5,CASSYAGVGNTIYF,TGTGCCAGCAGTTACGCAGGGGTGGGAAACACCATATATTTT
NA,NA,15,TRBJ1-5,TRBV5-8,CATRVRGVYNQPQHF,TGTGCCACCAGGGTTCGTGGGGTCTACAATCAGCCCCAGCATTTT
NA,NA,11,TRBJ2-5,TRBV12-3/TRBV12-4,CASRGQETQYF,TGTGCCAGCAGGGGGCAAGAGACCCAGTACTTC
TRBD2,NA,17,TRBJ2-7,TRBV5-1,CASRSGTSGRGGYEQYF,TGCGCCAGCAGATCCGGGACTAGCGGGAGAGGCGGTTACGAGCAGTACTTC
TRBD1,NA,15,TRBJ1-2,TRBV5-1,CASSPTPTGESGYTF,TGCGCCAGCAGCCCTACGCCGACAGGGGAGTCCGGCTACACCTTC
TRBD1,NA,13,TRBJ1-2,TRBV12-3/TRBV12-4,CASSFQGAYGYTF,TGTGCCAGCAGTTTTCAGGGGGCGTATGGCTACACCTTC
TRBD1,NA,17,TRBJ1-1,TRBV3-1/TRBV3-2,CASSLIRAGGVNTEAFF,TGTGCCAGCAGCCTCATACGGGCAGGGGGGGTGAACACTGAAGCTTTCTTT
TRBD2,once,15,TRBJ2-1,TRBV24-1,CATREPAGGSNEQFF,TGTGCCACCAGGGAACCAGCGGGAGGGTCCAATGAGCAGTTCTTC
NA,NA,12,TRBJ1-1,TRBV9,CASSVVGGEAFF,TGTGCCAGCAGCGTAGTTGGGGGTGAAGCTTTCTTT
NA,NA,13,TRBJ2-3,TRBV5-4,CASSLDSTDTQYF,TGTGCCAGCAGCCTCGACAGCACAGATACGCAGTATTTT
TRBD2,few,15,TRBJ2-7,TRBV15,CATSRDQGGRIEQYF,TGTGCCACCAGCAGAGATCAAGGCGGGAGGATCGAGCAGTACTTC
NA,NA,15,TRBJ1-2,TRBV6-5,CASSYSGEANYGYTF,TGTGCCAGCAGTTACTCCGGCGAAGCTAACTATGGCTACACCTTC
TRBD1,NA,16,TRBJ2-1,TRBV14,CASSLIGTGFPGEQFF,TGTGCCAGCAGCCTAATCGGGACAGGGTTCCCAGGCGAGCAGTTCTTC
TRBD1,NA,15,TRBJ2-7,TRBV7-2,CASSLVGDSSYEQYF,TGTGCCAGCAGCTTGGTAGGGGACAGTTCCTACGAGCAGTACTTC
NA,NA,16,TRBJ2-3,TRBV11-3,CASSLGQGQSTDTQYF,TGTGCCAGCAGCTTAGGGCAGGGCCAAAGCACAGATACGCAGTATTTT
NA,NA,15,TRBJ1-1,TRBV28,CASSSKVKAWTEAFF,TGTGCCAGCAGTTCGAAAGTGAAGGCGTGGACTGAAGCTTTCTTT
NA,NA,14,TRBJ1-1,TRBV27,CASSSAGLANAGYF,TGTGCCAGCAGTTCCGCGGGATTGGCCAACGCAGGGTACTTT
NA,NA,13,TRBJ2-1,TRBV7-2,CASSYGRNNEQFF,TGTGCCAGCAGCTATGGACGGAACAATGAGCAGTTCTTC
TRBD1,NA,15,TRBJ1-2,TRBV30,CAWKPGQGVGYGYTF,TGTGCCTGGAAGCCGGGACAGGGGGTAGGGTATGGCTACACCTTC
TRBD1,NA,14,TRBJ2-1,TRBV6-5,CASSTGTGGNEQFF,TGTGCCAGCAGTACCGGGACAGGGGGGAATGAGCAGTTCTTC
NA,NA,15,TRBJ1-1,TRBV21-1,CASSKPDPKNTEAFF,TGTGCCAGCAGCAAACCCGATCCCAAGAACACTGAAGCTTTCTTT
NA,NA,14,TRBJ2-2,TRBV5-1,CASSLKQNTGELFF,TGCGCCAGCAGCTTGAAGCAGAACACCGGGGAGCTGTTTTTT
TRBD1,once,14,TRBJ1-1,TRBV28,CASSLGPGQGEAFF,TGTGCCAGCAGTTTAGGACCGGGACAGGGTGAAGCTTTCTTT
NA,NA,12,TRBJ2-7,TRBV5-1,CASSLLDHEQYF,TGCGCCAGCAGCTTGTTAGACCACGAGCAGTACTTC
NA,NA,11,TRBJ2-6,TRBV12-3/TRBV12-4,CASSLRNVLTF,TGTGCCAGCAGTTTACGGAACGTCCTGACTTTC
TRBD1,NA,15,TRBJ2-3,TRBV9,CASSVGQGRTDTQYF,TGTGCCAGCAGCGTAGGACAGGGGCGGACAGATACGCAGTATTTT
NA,NA,15,TRBJ1-3,TRBV7-2,CASRESGVSGNTIYF,TGTGCCAGCAGAGAGTCTGGCGTCTCTGGAAACACCATATATTTT
NA,NA,13,TRBJ2-3,TRBV20-1,CSASGGGTDTQYF,TGCAGTGCTAGTGGCGGGGGCACAGATACGCAGTATTTT